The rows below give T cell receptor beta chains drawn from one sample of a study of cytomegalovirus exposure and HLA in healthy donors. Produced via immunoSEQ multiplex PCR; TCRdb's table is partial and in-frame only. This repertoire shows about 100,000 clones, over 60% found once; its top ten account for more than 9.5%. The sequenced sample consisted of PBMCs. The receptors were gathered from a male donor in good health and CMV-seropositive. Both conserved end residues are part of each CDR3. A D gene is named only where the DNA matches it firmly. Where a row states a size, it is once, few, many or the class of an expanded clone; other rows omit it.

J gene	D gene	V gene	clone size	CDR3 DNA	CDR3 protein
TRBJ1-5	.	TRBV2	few	TGTGCCAGCAGTGAAAGGACATCGAATCAGCCCCAGCATTTT	CASSERTSNQPQHF
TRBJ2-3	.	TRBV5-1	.	TGCGCCAGCAGCTTTGAGGGAGCAGATACGCAGTATTTT	CASSFEGADTQYF
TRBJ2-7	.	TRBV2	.	TGTGCCAGCAGCGTCGGGATCTACGAGCAGTACTTC	CASSVGIYEQYF
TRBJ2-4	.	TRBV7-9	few	TGTTCCAGCAGCTCCGGACAGTTAGTGGCCAAAAACATTCAGTACTTC	CSSSSGQLVAKNIQYF
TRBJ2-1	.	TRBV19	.	TGTGCCAGTAGTATGAGAGACAGGCCCTCCTACAATGAGCAGTTCTTC	CASSMRDRPSYNEQFF
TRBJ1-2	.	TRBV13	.	TGTGCCACCATAGGGGCAGGCTATGGCTACACCTTC	CATIGAGYGYTF
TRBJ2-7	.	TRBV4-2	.	TGTGCCAGCAGCCAAGGGACAGTTACCTCCTACGAGCAGTACTTC	CASSQGTVTSYEQYF
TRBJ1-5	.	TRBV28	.	TGTGCCAGCCTTACCGGCCTCGGGAGTCAGCCCCAGCATTTT	CASLTGLGSQPQHF
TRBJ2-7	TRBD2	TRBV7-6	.	TGTGCCAGCAGCCCCCGGGGAGGGTCATACTACGAGCAGTACTTC	CASSPRGGSYYEQYF
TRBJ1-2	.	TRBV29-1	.	TGCAGCGTTGGCAGGGTAGGCTATGGCTACACCTTC	CSVGRVGYGYTF
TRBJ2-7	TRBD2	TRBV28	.	TGTGCCAGCAGTTCCGGACTAGCGGGAGGGGGCGAGCAGTACTTC	CASSSGLAGGGEQYF